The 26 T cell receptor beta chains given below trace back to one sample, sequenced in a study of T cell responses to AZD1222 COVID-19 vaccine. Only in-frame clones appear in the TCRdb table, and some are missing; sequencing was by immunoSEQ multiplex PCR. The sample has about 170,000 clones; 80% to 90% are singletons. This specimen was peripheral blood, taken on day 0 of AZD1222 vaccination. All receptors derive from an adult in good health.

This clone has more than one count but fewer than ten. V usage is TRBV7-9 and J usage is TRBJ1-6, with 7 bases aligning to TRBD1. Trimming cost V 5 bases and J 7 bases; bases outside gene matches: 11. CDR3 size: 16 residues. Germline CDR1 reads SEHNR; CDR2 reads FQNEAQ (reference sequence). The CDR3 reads CASSLPGGSRNSPLHF. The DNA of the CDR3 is TGTGCCAGCAGCCTTCCAGGGGGGAGCCGGAATTCACCCCTCCACTTT.

CDR3 DNA sequence: TGTGCCACCAGAATTCCGGGGGGGGATACGCAGTATTTT. Its translation is CATRIPGGDTQYF. This sequence joins TRBV24-1 and TRBJ2-3; TRBD2 agrees at 8 bases. With 7 bases clipped from V and 6 bases from J, the junction kept 5 bases outside the gene matches. Germline lookup yields CDR1 KGHDR and CDR2 SFDVKD. The CDR3 covers 13 residues.

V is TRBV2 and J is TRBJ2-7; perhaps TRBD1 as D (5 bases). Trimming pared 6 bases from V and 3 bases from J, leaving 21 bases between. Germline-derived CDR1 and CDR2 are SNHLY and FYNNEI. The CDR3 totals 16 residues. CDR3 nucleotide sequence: TGTGCCAGCAGGAGGTCACTCGGGCAGGGTGTCTACGAGCAGTACTTC. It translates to CASRRSLGQGVYEQYF.

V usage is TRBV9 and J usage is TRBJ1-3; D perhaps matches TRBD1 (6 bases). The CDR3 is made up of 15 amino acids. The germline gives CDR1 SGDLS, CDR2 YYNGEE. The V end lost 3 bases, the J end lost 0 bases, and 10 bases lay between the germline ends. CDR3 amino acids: CASSGTGSSGNTIYF. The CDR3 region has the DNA TGTGCCAGCAGCGGTACAGGGTCCTCTGGAAACACCATATATTTT.

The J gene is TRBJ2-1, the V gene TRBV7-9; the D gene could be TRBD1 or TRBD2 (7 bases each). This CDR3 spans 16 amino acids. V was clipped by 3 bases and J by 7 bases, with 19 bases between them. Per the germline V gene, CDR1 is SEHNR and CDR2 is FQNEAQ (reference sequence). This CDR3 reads CASSFVFGTAGNEQFF. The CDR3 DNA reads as TGTGCCAGCAGCTTTGTGTTTGGGACAGCGGGGAATGAGCAGTTCTTC.

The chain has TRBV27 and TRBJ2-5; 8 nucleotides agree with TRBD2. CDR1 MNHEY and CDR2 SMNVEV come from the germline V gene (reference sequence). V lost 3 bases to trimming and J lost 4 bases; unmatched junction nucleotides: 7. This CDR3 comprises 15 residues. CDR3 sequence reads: CASSFRAGGRETQYF. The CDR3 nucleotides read TGTGCCAGCAGTTTTCGGGCGGGGGGACGAGAGACCCAGTACTTC.

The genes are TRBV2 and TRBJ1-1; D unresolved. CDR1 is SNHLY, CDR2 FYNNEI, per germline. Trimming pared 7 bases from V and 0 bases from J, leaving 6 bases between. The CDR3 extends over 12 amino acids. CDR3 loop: CASTDMNTEAFF. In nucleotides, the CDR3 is TGTGCCAGCACTGACATGAACACTGAAGCTTTCTTT.

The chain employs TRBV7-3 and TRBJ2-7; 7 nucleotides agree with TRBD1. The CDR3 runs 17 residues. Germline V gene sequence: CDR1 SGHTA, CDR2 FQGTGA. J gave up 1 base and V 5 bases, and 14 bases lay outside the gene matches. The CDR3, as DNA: TGTGCCAGCAGCACACCAACGACAGGGAAGCGATCCTACGAGCAGTACGTC. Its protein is CASSTPTTGKRSYEQYV.

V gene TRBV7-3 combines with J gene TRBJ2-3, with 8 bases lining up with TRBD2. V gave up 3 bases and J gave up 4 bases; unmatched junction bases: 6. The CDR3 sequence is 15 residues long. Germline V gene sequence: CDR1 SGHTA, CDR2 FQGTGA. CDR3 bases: TGTGCCAGCAGCTTCGCCGGGGGGGCCCCAGATACGCAGTATTTT. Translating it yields CASSFAGGAPDTQYF. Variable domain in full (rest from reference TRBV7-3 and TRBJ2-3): GAGVSQTPSNKVTEKGKYVELRCDPISGHTALYWYRQSLGQGPEFLIYFQGTGAADDSGLPNDRFFAVRPEGSVSTLKIQRTERGDSAVYLCASSFAGGAPDTQYFGPGTRLTVL.

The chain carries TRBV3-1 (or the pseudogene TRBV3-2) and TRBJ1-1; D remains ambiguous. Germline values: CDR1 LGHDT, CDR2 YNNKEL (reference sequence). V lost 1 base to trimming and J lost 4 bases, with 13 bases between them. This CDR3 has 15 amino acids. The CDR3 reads CASSQAGMRSTEAFF. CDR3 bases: TGTGCCAGCAGCCAAGCGGGGATGCGGAGCACTGAAGCTTTCTTT.

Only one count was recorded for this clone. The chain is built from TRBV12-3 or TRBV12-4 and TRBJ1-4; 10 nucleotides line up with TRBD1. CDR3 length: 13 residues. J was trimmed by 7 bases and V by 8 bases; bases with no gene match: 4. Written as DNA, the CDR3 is TGTGCCAGCCGGACAGGGGGAAGTGAAAAACTGTTTTTT. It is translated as CASRTGGSEKLFF.

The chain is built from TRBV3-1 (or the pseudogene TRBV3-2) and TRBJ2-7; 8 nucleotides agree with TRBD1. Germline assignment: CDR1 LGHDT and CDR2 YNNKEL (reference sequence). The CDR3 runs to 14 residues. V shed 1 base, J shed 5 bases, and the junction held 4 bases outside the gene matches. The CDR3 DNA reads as TGTGCCAGCAGCCAAGGCCAGGGGGCCGACGAGCAGTACGTC. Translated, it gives CASSQGQGADEQYV.

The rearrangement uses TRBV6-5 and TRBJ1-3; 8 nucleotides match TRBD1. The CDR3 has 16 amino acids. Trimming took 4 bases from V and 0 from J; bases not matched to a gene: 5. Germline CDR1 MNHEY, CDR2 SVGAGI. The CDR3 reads CASSFGQGNSGNTIYF. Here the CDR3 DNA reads TGTGCCAGCAGTTTTGGACAGGGAAACTCTGGAAACACCATATATTTT.

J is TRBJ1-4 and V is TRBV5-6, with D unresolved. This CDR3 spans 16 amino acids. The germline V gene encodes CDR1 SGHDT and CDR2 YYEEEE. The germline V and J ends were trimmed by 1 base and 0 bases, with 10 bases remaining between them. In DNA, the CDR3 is TGTGCCAGCAGCTTGTATGGCTCTGCAACTAATGAAAAACTGTTTTTT. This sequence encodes CASSLYGSATNEKLFF.

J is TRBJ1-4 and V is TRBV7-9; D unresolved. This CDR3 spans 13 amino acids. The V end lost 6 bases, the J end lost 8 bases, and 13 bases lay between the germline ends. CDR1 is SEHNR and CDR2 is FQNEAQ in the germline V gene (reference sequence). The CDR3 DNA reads TGTGCCAGCAGAGAATCCCTGGAGGAAAAACTGTTTTTT. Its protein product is CASRESLEEKLFF.

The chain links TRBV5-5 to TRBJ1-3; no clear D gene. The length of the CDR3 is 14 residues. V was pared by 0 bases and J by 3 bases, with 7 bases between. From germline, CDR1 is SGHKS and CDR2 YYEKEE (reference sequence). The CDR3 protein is CASSLGPHGNTIYF. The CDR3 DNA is TGTGCCAGCAGCTTGGGGCCGCATGGAAACACCATATATTTT.

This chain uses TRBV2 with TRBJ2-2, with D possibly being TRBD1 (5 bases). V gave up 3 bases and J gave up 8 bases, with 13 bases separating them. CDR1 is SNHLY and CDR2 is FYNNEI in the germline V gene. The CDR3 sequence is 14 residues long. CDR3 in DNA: TGTGCCAGCAGTGATCCAGGGTCCTTTGGGGAGCTGTTTTTT. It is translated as CASSDPGSFGELFF.

CDR3 in DNA: TGCGCCAGCAGCCCGGCGGCGGAGGGCACTGAAGCTTTCTTT. Amino acids: CASSPAAEGTEAFF. This chain joins TRBV5-1 and TRBJ1-1; D is uncertain. Germline loops: CDR1 SGHRS, CDR2 YFSETQ. V lost 4 bases and J 4 bases, leaving 14 bases between the germline ends. This CDR3 has 14 residues.

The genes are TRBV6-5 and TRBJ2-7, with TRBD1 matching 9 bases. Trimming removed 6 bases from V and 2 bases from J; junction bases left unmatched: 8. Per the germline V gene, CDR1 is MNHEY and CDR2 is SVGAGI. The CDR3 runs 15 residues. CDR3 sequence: CASSPLDRGPYEQYV. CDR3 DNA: TGTGCCAGCAGCCCCCTGGACAGGGGACCCTACGAGCAGTACGTC.

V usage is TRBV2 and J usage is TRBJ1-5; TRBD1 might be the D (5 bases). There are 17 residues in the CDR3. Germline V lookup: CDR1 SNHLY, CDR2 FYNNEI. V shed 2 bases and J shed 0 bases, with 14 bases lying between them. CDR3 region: CASSEIGAGYSNQPQHF. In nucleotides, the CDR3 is TGTGCCAGCAGTGAAATAGGGGCCGGTTATAGCAATCAGCCCCAGCATTTT.

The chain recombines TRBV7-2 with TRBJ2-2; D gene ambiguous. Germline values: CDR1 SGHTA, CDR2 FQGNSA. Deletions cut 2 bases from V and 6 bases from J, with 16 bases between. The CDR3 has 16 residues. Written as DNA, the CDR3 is TGTGCCAGCAGCTTATCTACCGTCGTCGGCTCCGGGGAGCTGTTTTTT. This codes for CASSLSTVVGSGELFF.

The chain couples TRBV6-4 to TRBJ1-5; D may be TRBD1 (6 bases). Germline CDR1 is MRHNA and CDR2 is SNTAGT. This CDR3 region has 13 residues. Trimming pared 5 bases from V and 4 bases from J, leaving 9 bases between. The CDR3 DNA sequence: TGTGCCAGCAGTAGGGGGGAAAATCAGCCCCAGCATTTT. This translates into CASSRGENQPQHF.

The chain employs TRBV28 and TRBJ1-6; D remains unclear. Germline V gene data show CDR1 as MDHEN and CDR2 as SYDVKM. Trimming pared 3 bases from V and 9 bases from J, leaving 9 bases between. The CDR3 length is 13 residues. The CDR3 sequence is CASSLGGGSPLHF. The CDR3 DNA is TGTGCCAGCAGTTTGGGCGGTGGTTCACCCCTCCACTTT. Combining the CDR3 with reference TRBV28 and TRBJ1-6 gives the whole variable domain DVKVTQSSRYLVKRTGEKVFLECVQDMDHENMFWYRQDPGLGLRLIYFSYDVKMKEKGDIPEGYSVSREKKERFSLILESASTNQTSMYLCASSLGGGSPLHFGNGTRLTVT.

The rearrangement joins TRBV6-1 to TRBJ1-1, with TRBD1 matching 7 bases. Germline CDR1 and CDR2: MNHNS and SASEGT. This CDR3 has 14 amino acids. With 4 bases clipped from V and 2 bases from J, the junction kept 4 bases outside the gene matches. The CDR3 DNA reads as TGTGCCAGCAGTGCCTGGACAGGAAACACTGAAGCTTTCTTT. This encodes CASSAWTGNTEAFF.

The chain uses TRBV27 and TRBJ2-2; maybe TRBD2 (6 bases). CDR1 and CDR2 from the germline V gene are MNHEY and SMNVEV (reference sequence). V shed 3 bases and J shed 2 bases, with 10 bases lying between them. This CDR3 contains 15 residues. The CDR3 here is CASSFGTDNTGELFF. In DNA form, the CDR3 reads TGTGCCAGCAGTTTCGGGACTGACAACACCGGGGAGCTGTTTTTT.

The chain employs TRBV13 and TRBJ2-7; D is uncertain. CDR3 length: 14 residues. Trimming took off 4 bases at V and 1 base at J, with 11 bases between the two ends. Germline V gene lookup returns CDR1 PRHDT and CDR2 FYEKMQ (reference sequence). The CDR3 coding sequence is TGTGCCAGCAGCTCTCACAGCGAATCCTACGAGCAGTACTTC. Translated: CASSSHSESYEQYF.